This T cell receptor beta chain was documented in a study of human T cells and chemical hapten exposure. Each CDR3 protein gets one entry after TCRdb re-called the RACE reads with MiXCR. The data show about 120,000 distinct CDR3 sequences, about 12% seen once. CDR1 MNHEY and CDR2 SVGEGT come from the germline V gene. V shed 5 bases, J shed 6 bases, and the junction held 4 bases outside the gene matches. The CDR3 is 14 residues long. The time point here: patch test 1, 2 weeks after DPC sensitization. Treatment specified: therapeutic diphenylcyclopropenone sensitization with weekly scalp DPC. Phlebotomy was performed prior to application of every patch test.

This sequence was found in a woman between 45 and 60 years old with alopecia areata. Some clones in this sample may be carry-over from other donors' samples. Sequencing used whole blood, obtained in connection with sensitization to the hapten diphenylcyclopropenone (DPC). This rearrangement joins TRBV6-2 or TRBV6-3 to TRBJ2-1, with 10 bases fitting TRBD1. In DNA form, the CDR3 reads TGTGCCAGCAGTCGGGGGACAGGGGTCAATGAGCAGTTCTTC. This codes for CASSRGTGVNEQFF.